The source of this TCR beta chain is a study of blood T cell repertoires in COVID-19. For the study at large: PBMCs, B-cell-depleted T cells, or T cells provided the cDNA or gDNA that made up the material.

This CDR3 spans 13 amino acids. Germline lookup yields CDR1 MNHEY and CDR2 SVGEGT. V gave up 5 bases and J gave up 8 bases; unmatched junction bases: 6. Assay: immunoSEQ multiplex PCR; the TCRdb copy retains only in-frame clones and omits some. The sample carries roughly 250,000 clones, about 88% recorded once. This clone was observed a handful of times. The sequence was collected from a woman between 40 and 55 years old who had recovered from COVID-19. Specimen: peripheral blood. The chain couples TRBV6-2 or TRBV6-3 to TRBJ1-5; the match to TRBD1 covers 7 bases. The CDR3: CASSQHRGEPQHF. CDR3 nucleotides: TGTGCCAGCAGTCAACACAGGGGTGAGCCCCAGCATTTT.